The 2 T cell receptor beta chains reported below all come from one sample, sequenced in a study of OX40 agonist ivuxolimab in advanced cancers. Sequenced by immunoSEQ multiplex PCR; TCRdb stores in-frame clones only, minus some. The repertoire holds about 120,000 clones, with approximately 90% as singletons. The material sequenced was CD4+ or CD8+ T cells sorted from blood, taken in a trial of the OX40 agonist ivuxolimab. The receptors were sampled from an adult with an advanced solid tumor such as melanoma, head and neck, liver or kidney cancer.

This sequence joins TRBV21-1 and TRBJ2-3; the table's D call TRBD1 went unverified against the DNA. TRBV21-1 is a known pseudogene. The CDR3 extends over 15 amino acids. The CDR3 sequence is CASSKQGMRTDTQYF. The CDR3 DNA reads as TGTGCCAGCAGCAAACAGGGGATGAGAACAGATACGCAGTATTTT.

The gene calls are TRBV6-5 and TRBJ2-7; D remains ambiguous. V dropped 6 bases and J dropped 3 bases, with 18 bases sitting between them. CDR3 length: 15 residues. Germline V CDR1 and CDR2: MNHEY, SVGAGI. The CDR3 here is CASRSPPSGYYEQYF. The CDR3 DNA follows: TGTGCCAGCAGGTCTCCGCCGTCAGGATACTACGAGCAGTACTTC.